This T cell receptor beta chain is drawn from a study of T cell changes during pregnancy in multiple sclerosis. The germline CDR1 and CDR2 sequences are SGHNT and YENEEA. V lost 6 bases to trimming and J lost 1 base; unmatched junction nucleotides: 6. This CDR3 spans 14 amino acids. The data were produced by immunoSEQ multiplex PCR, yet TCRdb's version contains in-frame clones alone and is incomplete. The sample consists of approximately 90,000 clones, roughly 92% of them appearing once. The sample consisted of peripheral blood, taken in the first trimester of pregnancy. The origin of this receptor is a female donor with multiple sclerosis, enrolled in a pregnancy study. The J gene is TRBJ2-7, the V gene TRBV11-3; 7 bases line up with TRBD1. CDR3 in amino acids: CASSSGDRSYEQYF. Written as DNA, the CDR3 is TGTGCCAGCAGTTCCGGGGACAGATCCTACGAGCAGTACTTC.